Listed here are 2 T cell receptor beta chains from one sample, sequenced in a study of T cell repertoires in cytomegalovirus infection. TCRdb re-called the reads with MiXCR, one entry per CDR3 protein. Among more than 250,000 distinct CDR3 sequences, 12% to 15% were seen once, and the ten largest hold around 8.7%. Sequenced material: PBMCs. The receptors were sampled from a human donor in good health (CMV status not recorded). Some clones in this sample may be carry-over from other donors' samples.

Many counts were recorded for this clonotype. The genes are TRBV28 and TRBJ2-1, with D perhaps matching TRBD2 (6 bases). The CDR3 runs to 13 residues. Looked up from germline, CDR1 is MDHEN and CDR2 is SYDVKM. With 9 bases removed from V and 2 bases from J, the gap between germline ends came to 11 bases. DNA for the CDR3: TGTGCCAGTGGAGGAGGGACCTACAATGAGCAGTTCTTC. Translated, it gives CASGGGTYNEQFF. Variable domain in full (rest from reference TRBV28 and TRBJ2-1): DVKVTQSSRYLVKRTGEKVFLECVQDMDHENMFWYRQDPGLGLRLIYFSYDVKMKEKGDIPEGYSVSREKKERFSLILESASTNQTSMYLCASGGGTYNEQFFGPGTRLTVL.

The CDR3 DNA reads as TGTGCCAGCAGGGTCGGACAGGTATTTTCTGAGCAGTTCTTC. As protein: CASRVGQVFSEQFF. V and J are TRBV6-2 or TRBV6-3 and TRBJ2-1, with 7 bases fitting TRBD1. The CDR3 is made up of 14 amino acids. CDR1 and CDR2 from the germline V gene are MNHEY and SVGEGT. Losses at the gene ends were 6 bases for V and 9 bases for J; bases not matched to a gene: 11.